Listed here are 31 T cell receptor beta chains from one sample, sequenced in a study of cytomegalovirus exposure and HLA in healthy donors. Clones were sequenced by immunoSEQ multiplex PCR, and TCRdb holds only the in-frame ones, with some missing. Here the sample spans about 56,000 clones, about 92% being singletons. The sequencing input was PBMCs. These receptors were collected from a man between 18 and 29 years old in good health and CMV-seronegative.

This sequence joins TRBV28 and TRBJ2-1, with TRBD1 as a possible D gene (6 bases). V was clipped by 6 bases and J by 2 bases, with 14 bases between them. CDR1 is MDHEN and CDR2 is SYDVKM in the germline V gene. The CDR3 runs 15 residues. The chain's CDR3 is CASSGRQDPYNEQFF. The DNA for the CDR3 is TGTGCCAGCAGCGGCCGACAGGACCCCTACAATGAGCAGTTCTTC.

This chain links TRBV9 with TRBJ2-3; 9 bases map to TRBD2. Germline loops: CDR1 SGDLS, CDR2 YYNGEE. This CDR3 spans 15 amino acids. V shed 3 bases, J shed 4 bases, and the junction held 6 bases outside the gene matches. The CDR3 DNA sequence: TGTGCCAGCAGCGGGGGCGGGAGGGCCGCAGATACGCAGTATTTT. As protein: CASSGGGRAADTQYF.

The CDR3 protein is CASSESSGLTDTQYF. CDR3 DNA: TGTGCCAGCAGTGAGTCTAGCGGACTCACAGATACGCAGTATTTT. The chain links TRBV6-4 to TRBJ2-3; 7 bases fit TRBD2. CDR1 and CDR2 (germline): MRHNA, SNTAGT. V trimming: 3 bases; J trimming: 2 bases; junction bases outside the gene matches: 5. The CDR3 contains 15 residues.

The chain carries TRBV7-6 and TRBJ2-7; a weak D match, TRBD2 (6 bases). This CDR3 spans 12 amino acids. The V end was cut by 5 bases, the J end by 5 bases, with 10 bases between. Per germline, CDR1 SGHVS and CDR2 FNYEAQ. The chain's CDR3 is CASSPRGDEQYF. CDR3 coding DNA: TGTGCCAGCAGCCCCCGCGGGGACGAGCAGTACTTC.

This clone occurred a few times. The chain joins TRBV28 to TRBJ2-1, with a possible D match to TRBD2 (6 bases). The ends were cut back, 5 bases at V and 0 bases at J, with 11 bases in the middle. Germline V gives CDR1 MDHEN, CDR2 SYDVKM. CDR3 length: 15 amino acids. The CDR3 spells CASSPDGSSYNEQFF. CDR3 DNA sequence: TGTGCCAGCAGTCCAGACGGGAGCTCCTACAATGAGCAGTTCTTC. Combining the CDR3 with reference TRBV28 and TRBJ2-1 gives the whole variable domain DVKVTQSSRYLVKRTGEKVFLECVQDMDHENMFWYRQDPGLGLRLIYFSYDVKMKEKGDIPEGYSVSREKKERFSLILESASTNQTSMYLCASSPDGSSYNEQFFGPGTRLTVL.

The V gene is TRBV19, the J gene TRBJ2-7; 7 nucleotides match TRBD2. Per germline, CDR1 LNHDA and CDR2 SQIVND (reference sequence). V lost 6 bases and J lost 2; bases outside the gene matches: 7. There are 14 residues in the CDR3. For the CDR3, the DNA is TGTGCCAGTAGCCCGGGGAGGGGACCCTACGAGCAGTACTTC. It codes for CASSPGRGPYEQYF.

The V gene is TRBV10-2, the J gene TRBJ2-5; 8 bases map to TRBD1. V shed 10 bases, J shed 2 bases, and the junction held 6 bases outside the gene matches. Germline V gives CDR1 WSHSY, CDR2 SAAADI. The length of the CDR3 is 13 residues. As DNA, the CDR3 is TGCGCCACCCGGACAGGGAAACAAGAGACCCAGTACTTC. Its translation: CATRTGKQETQYF.

The J gene is TRBJ2-1, the V gene TRBV4-3; TRBD2 aligns across 13 bases. There are 16 residues in the CDR3. Looked up from germline, CDR1 is LGHNA and CDR2 is YSLEER. The V and J ends lost 4 bases and 8 bases, in that order; junction bases with no gene match: 8. CDR3 sequence (DNA): TGCGCCAGCAGCCGGGATACTAGCGGGAGGGCCCATGAGCAGTTCTTC. Its translation: CASSRDTSGRAHEQFF.

This chain connects TRBV27 to TRBJ2-1; no clear D gene. The V end was cut by 7 bases, the J end by 8 bases, with 6 bases between. The CDR3 sequence is 10 residues long. The germline V gene encodes CDR1 MNHEY and CDR2 SMNVEV (reference sequence). The CDR3 nucleotides are TGTGCCAGCAATATCTATGAGCAGTTCTTC. The encoded protein is CASNIYEQFF.

The chain recombines TRBV29-1 with TRBJ2-1; a possible D gene is TRBD1 (5 bases). Germline assignment: CDR1 SQVTM and CDR2 ANQGSEA. The CDR3 length is 13 residues. V lost 8 bases to trimming and J lost 9 bases, with 20 bases between them. CDR3 DNA sequence: TGCAGCTTGCAGGGTTTCGGTATCACTGAGCAGTTCTTC. Protein product: CSLQGFGITEQFF.

This clone showed up just once. The chain is built from TRBV28 and TRBJ1-1; D possibly corresponds to TRBD1 (5 bases). The CDR3 spans 12 residues. V was pared by 5 bases and J by 1 base, with 5 bases between. CDR1 is MDHEN and CDR2 is SYDVKM in the germline V gene. CDR3: CASSQGNTEAFF. The DNA of the CDR3 is TGTGCCAGCAGTCAGGGGAACACTGAAGCTTTCTTT.

The rearrangement joins TRBV2 to TRBJ2-1; D perhaps matches TRBD2 (5 bases). Germline CDR1 and CDR2: SNHLY and FYNNEI. This CDR3 has 14 amino acids. With 8 bases removed from V and 2 bases from J, the gap between germline ends came to 13 bases. CDR3 coding DNA: TGTGCCAGCCTCGGACTGATCCCCTACAATGAGCAGTTCTTC. Translating gives CASLGLIPYNEQFF.

The chain carries TRBV29-1 and TRBJ2-2; 7 bases align to TRBD1. The CDR3 covers 17 residues. The V segment lost 7 bases and the J segment 0 bases; nucleotides outside the gene matches: 14. The germline gives CDR1 SQVTM, CDR2 ANQGSEA. The CDR3 spells CSGRTGTVNSNTGELFF. CDR3 DNA sequence: TGCAGCGGACGAACCGGGACAGTTAACTCGAACACCGGGGAGCTGTTTTTT.

The J gene is TRBJ2-7, the V gene TRBV20-1, with D uncertain. CDR1 is DFQATT, CDR2 SNEGSKA, per germline (reference sequence). The CDR3 has 11 amino acids. Trimming took off 6 bases at V and 3 bases at J, with 9 bases between the two ends. CDR3 nucleotide sequence: TGCAGTGCCACACAGAACTACGAGCAGTACTTC. This encodes CSATQNYEQYF.

The CDR3 here is CASSVGPQGQNNYGYTF. The CDR3 bases are TGTGCCAGCAGCGTGGGTCCCCAGGGGCAAAACAACTATGGCTACACCTTC. The chain uses TRBV5-4 and TRBJ1-2, with D possibly being TRBD1 (6 bases). The germline V and J ends were trimmed by 4 bases and 2 bases, with 21 bases remaining between them. The CDR3 spans 17 residues. Germline V gives CDR1 SGHNT, CDR2 YYREEE (reference sequence).

This chain links TRBV5-1 with TRBJ2-7; 9 positions agree with TRBD1. The germline CDR1 and CDR2 sequences are SGHRS and YFSETQ. V lost 4 bases to trimming and J lost 4 bases; unmatched junction nucleotides: 6. This CDR3 has 14 residues. Here the CDR3 reads CASSQTTGGYEQYF. The CDR3 DNA reads TGCGCCAGCAGCCAAACGACAGGGGGATACGAGCAGTACTTC.

The chain has TRBV2 and TRBJ2-5; 12 nucleotides align to TRBD2. Germline CDR1 reads SNHLY; CDR2 reads FYNNEI. J lost 9 bases, V lost 2 bases, and 1 base had no gene match. This CDR3 is 13 amino acids long. CDR3: CASSETSGRPQYF. DNA of the CDR3: TGTGCCAGCAGTGAAACTAGCGGGAGGCCCCAGTACTTC.

The chain combines TRBV28 with TRBJ1-5; no definite D call. CDR1 MDHEN and CDR2 SYDVKM come from the germline V gene. The germline V and J ends were trimmed by 7 bases and 8 bases, with 6 bases remaining between them. This CDR3 is 10 amino acids long. The CDR3 DNA reads as TGTGCCAGCAAGAGAGAGCCCCAGCATTTT. Encoded protein: CASKREPQHF.

This chain links TRBV12-5 with TRBJ2-5; 8 bases align to TRBD1. The J segment lost 4 bases and the V segment lost 4 bases, leaving 11 bases of the junction unmatched. The CDR3 loop spans 16 amino acids. Germline CDR1 reads LGHNT; CDR2 reads FRNRAP. DNA for the CDR3: TGTGCTAGTGGTTCACGCCTGGACAGGGCGAGAGAGACCCAGTACTTC. Protein product: CASGSRLDRARETQYF.

This chain joins TRBV27 and TRBJ1-1; TRBD1 might be the D (5 bases). V was trimmed by 6 bases and J by 11 bases, leaving 10 bases between them. The CDR3 has 10 amino acids. The germline gives CDR1 MNHEY, CDR2 SMNVEV (reference sequence). Here the CDR3 DNA reads TGTGCCAGCAGGGGGGGTGAGGCTTTCTTT. Amino acid sequence: CASRGGEAFF.

This rearrangement joins TRBV19 to TRBJ2-7; TRBD1 aligns across 8 bases. The germline V gene has CDR1 LNHDA and CDR2 SQIVND (reference sequence). The ends lost 3 bases at V and 2 bases at J; junction bases unmatched: 3. CDR3 length: 14 amino acids. The CDR3 is CASSITGGPYEQYF. The CDR3, as DNA: TGTGCCAGTAGTATTACAGGGGGACCCTACGAGCAGTACTTC. Combining the CDR3 with reference TRBV19 and TRBJ2-7 gives the whole variable domain DGGITQSPKYLFRKEGQNVTLSCEQNLNHDAMYWYRQDPGQGLRLIYYSQIVNDFQKGDIAEGYSVSREKKESFPLTVTSAQKNPTAFYLCASSITGGPYEQYFGPGTRLTVT.

The chain couples TRBV11-3 to TRBJ2-3, with TRBD2 matching 15 bases. CDR3 length: 15 residues. Germline CDR1 reads SGHNT; CDR2 reads YENEEA. Trimming took 5 bases from V and 7 from J; bases not matched to a gene: 4. CDR3 in amino acids: CASSRGTSGRNTQYF. The CDR3 coding sequence is TGTGCCAGCAGCAGAGGGACTAGCGGGAGGAATACGCAGTATTTT.

The chain uses TRBV28 and TRBJ2-7, with 14 bases matching TRBD2. The germline gives CDR1 MDHEN, CDR2 SYDVKM. There are 13 residues in the CDR3. V dropped 11 bases and J dropped 5; count of bases not matched to a gene: 5. CDR3 nucleotide sequence: TGTGCCGGGAGGACTAGCGGGAGGAACGAGCAGTACTTC. Its protein product is CAGRTSGRNEQYF.

The genes are TRBV7-8 and TRBJ2-7; 7 bases are shared with TRBD1. V shed 5 bases and J 2 bases; nucleotides not matched to a gene: 3. Germline V gives CDR1 SGHVS, CDR2 FQNEAQ. The CDR3 is 13 residues long. The CDR3 reads CASSRDSPYEQYF. The CDR3 nucleotides read TGTGCCAGCAGCCGGGACAGCCCCTACGAGCAGTACTTC.

The chain employs TRBV15 and TRBJ1-1; a possible D gene is TRBD1 (6 bases). The germline gives CDR1 LNHNV, CDR2 YYDKDF (reference sequence). The V end lost 0 bases, the J end lost 8 bases, and 19 bases lay between the germline ends. The CDR3 covers 16 residues. CDR3 region: CATSRDLSDRPLEAFF. CDR3 bases: TGTGCCACCAGCAGAGATTTAAGCGACAGGCCCTTGGAAGCTTTCTTT.

This clone showed up just once. This chain uses TRBV28 with TRBJ2-5; D uncertain. The CDR3 has 14 amino acids. From germline, CDR1 is MDHEN and CDR2 SYDVKM. V lost 5 bases to trimming and J lost 5 bases, with 15 bases between them. DNA of the CDR3: TGTGCCAGCAGTGCCTCAGAGGCTCTGGAGACCCAGTACTTC. Encoded protein: CASSASEALETQYF.

This chain joins TRBV2 and TRBJ2-7, with TRBD2 matching over 9 bases. This CDR3 is built from 14 residues. CDR1 SNHLY and CDR2 FYNNEI come from the germline V gene. Trimming took 6 bases from V and 3 from J; bases not matched to a gene: 6. The CDR3 region is CASRPLAGVYEQYF. The DNA for the CDR3 is TGTGCCAGCAGGCCACTAGCGGGCGTCTACGAGCAGTACTTC.

The chain is built from TRBV4-2 and TRBJ1-1; D gene unclear. V was pared by 1 base and J by 6 bases, with 15 bases between. This CDR3 comprises 15 residues. The germline gives CDR1 LGHNA, CDR2 YNFKEQ. Here the CDR3 reads CASSQVGGDRSEAFF. The CDR3 DNA follows: TGTGCCAGCAGCCAAGTTGGCGGGGATAGATCTGAAGCTTTCTTT.

The chain uses TRBV9 and TRBJ2-3, with 7 bases identical to TRBD1. The CDR3 extends over 15 amino acids. The J segment lost 6 bases and the V segment lost 0 bases, leaving 7 bases of the junction unmatched. The germline CDR1 and CDR2 sequences are SGDLS and YYNGEE. CDR3 coding DNA: TGTGCCAGCAGCGTAGAGGGACAGTTTTATGATACGCAGTATTTT. Translation: CASSVEGQFYDTQYF.

The chain recombines TRBV18 with TRBJ1-1; 8 nucleotides line up with TRBD1. The CDR3 is 15 residues long. CDR1 and CDR2 (germline): KGHSH, LQKENI. The V and J ends lost 3 bases and 8 bases, in that order; junction bases with no gene match: 11. CDR3 sequence: CASSPDRAAVGEAFF. The CDR3 nucleotides are TGTGCCAGCTCACCGGACAGGGCAGCTGTGGGAGAAGCTTTCTTT.

The chain employs TRBV5-1 and TRBJ2-3, with 10 bases identical to TRBD2. Germline CDR1 SGHRS, CDR2 YFSETQ. This CDR3 spans 14 amino acids. The V segment lost 4 bases and the J segment 3 bases; nucleotides outside the gene matches: 2. CDR3 coding DNA: TGCGCCAGCAGCCCTAGCGGGAGTACAGATACGCAGTATTTT. Residues: CASSPSGSTDTQYF.